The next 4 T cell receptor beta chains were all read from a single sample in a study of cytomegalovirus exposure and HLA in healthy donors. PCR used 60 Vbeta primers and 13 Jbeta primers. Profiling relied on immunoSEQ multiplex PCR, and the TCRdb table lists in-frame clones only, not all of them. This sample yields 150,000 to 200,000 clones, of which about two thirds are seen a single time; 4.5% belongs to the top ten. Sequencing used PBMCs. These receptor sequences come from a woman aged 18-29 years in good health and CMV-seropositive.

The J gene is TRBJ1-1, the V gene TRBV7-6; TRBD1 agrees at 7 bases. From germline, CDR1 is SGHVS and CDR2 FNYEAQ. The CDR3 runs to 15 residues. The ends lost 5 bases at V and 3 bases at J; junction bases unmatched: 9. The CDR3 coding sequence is TGTGCCAGCAGCCCGCGGCCAGGGACAGACACTGAAGCTTTCTTT. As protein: CASSPRPGTDTEAFF.

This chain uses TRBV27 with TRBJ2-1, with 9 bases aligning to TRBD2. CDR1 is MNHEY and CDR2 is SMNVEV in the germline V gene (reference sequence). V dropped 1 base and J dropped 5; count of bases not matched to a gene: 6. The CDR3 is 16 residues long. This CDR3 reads CASSLWASGINNEQFF. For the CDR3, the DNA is TGTGCCAGCAGTTTATGGGCTAGCGGGATCAACAATGAGCAGTTCTTC.

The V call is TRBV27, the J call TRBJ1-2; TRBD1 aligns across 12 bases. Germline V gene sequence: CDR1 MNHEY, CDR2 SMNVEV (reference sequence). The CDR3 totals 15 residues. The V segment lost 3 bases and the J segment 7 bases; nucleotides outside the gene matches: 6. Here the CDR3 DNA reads TGTGCCAGCAGTTTCGGGACAGGGGGCGTAGGTGGCTACACCTTC. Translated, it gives CASSFGTGGVGGYTF.

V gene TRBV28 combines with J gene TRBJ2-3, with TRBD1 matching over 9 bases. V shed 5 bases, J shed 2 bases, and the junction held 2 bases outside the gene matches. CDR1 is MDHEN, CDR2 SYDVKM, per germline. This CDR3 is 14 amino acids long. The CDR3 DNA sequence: TGTGCCAGCAGTGTACAGGGGGCCACAGATACGCAGTATTTT. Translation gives CASSVQGATDTQYF.